This section outlines one TCR beta chain sequence together with its context. Its target is unknown. This specimen belongs to a study of Ad26.COV2.S vaccination and SARS-CoV-2 variants. Sequencing was performed with immunoSEQ multiplex PCR; in TCRdb, only in-frame clones are kept and a portion is missing. The repertoire holds roughly 390,000 clones, with more than 85% as singletons. With 0 bases removed from V and 3 bases from J, the gap between germline ends came to 9 bases. Germline V gene data show CDR1 as SGHVS and CDR2 as FNYEAQ. The CDR3 has 15 amino acids. Overall study results and limits: Vaccine recipients surpassed placebo recipients in spike-specific TCR breadth. It was found that vaccine and placebo recipients had similar non-spike TCR breadth.

Described treatment: around 19 received Ad26.COV2.S at low or high dose, single or two shots; several received placebo; per-sample allocation not given. Sampling was done on day 63 after the first vaccine or placebo injection. In Boston, an adult donor aged 18-55 years took part. The sample here was peripheral blood, taken in a trial of Ad26.COV2.S vaccine versus placebo. The TCR sequence derives from a person between 18 and 65 years old who received the Ad26.COV2.S COVID-19 vaccine or a placebo. This chain joins TRBV7-6 and TRBJ1-5, with a tentative D call TRBD1 (5 bases). Written as DNA, the CDR3 is TGTGCCAGCAGCTTAGCGGCAGGGAACAATCAGCCCCAGCATTTT. This gives the protein CASSLAAGNNQPQHF.